What follows describes a single TCR beta chain. The specificity of this receptor is unknown. The sample holds no much larger clone one base away, and base qualities are not on file. The library relied on the immunoSEQ multiplex PCR assay. For the multiplex PCR, a mixture combining 60 forward primers for TCR Vbeta segments and 13 reverse primers for TCR Jbeta segments was used. A multiplex PCR assay on genomic DNA amplified the CDR3 region of rearranged TCR beta genes. On the Illumina HiSeq System, the amplified TCR beta libraries were sequenced as 87-base-pair reads. The original pipeline was this. A later analysis counted tens of millions of unique TCR beta chains across the 666 repertoires, and roughly 11 million of these chains were shared by at least two donors. Raw reads were error-corrected and collapsed into unique sequences by a nearest-neighbor algorithm in which closely related sequences were merged to remove PCR and sequencing errors. Alignment of CDR3 sequences to IMGT reference sequences was used to assign V, D and J gene segments. For a sequence to be retained, a match of at least six nucleotides to both a V gene segment and a J gene segment was required. A rearrangement counted as productive if the CDR3 had no stop codons and remained in frame with V and J, and every other rearrangement counted as non-productive. CDR3 was defined by IMGT convention, running from the second conserved V-encoded cysteine to the conserved J-encoded phenylalanine. In an earlier analysis of around 570 of the donors, sequences lacking an unambiguous match to a single V gene segment were excluded. In an earlier analysis of around 590 of the donors, a V segment was called functional when productive rearrangements were above 56.7%, and segregating when the standard deviation between donors exceeded 5%. A statistical classification framework was developed to diagnose cytomegalovirus status using the catalog of TCR beta chain sequences. In a later analysis, TCR nucleotide sequences were compared against IMGT/GENE-DB human TR gene sequences so that V and J genes could be assigned. The TCRdist pipeline was used in a later analysis to assign CDR3 sequences and most-parsimonious VDJ recombination scenarios. In a later analysis, each TCR beta chain was defined by its CDR3 amino acid sequence together with its V-gene family, and reads lacking a unique V-gene family were excluded. To address suspected cross-contamination and a sequencing artifact, a later analysis removed 450 to 700 highly shared, low-generation-probability nucleotide sequences. For each public chain, a later analysis derived a clonal expansion index from normalized ranks of inferred template counts within each repertoire. A later analysis computed generation probabilities with a VDJ recombination model fitted to out-of-frame rearrangements, and checked the results against IGoR. Hypergeometric tests were used in a later analysis to score TCR-TCR, TCR-HLA and TCR-CMV co-occurrence, with a repertoire-size bias correction applied to the TCR pairs. A later analysis estimated false discovery rates by permuting HLA or CMV assignments 20 times. In a later analysis, co-occurring TCRs were grouped using DBSCAN, and TCRdist sequence similarity was added for clustering within HLA-allele-positive subsets. Co-occurrence clustering excluded repertoires with fewer than 30,000 or more than 120,000 public chains, plus five with anomalous nucleotide sharing. TCRdb holds this immuneACCESS table with in-frame rearrangements only. Some clones are missing; in checked studies, unresolved V genes explain under half, and the rest has no known cause. That table supplies the V and J calls and clone size; D and trimming were determined from the DNA. This sample lists about 170,000 clones; over 60% were detected once. Clones ranked in the top ten supply 0.65% to 0.85% of the sample.

The cohort was made up of 666 healthy bone marrow donors. At the time of sampling, all cohort members were nominally healthy, though unrecorded immune exposures were likely present. The donor was CMV seronegative and belonged to the group of under 400 seronegative cohort members. A peripheral blood sample was provided by each donor, and peripheral blood mononuclear cells were used for TCR beta sequencing. Genomic DNA extraction from the blood cell samples was performed with the Qiagen DNeasy Blood Extraction Kit. This sample was included in a study of cytomegalovirus exposure and HLA in healthy donors (dated by TCRdb to about 2017). Turning to the overall study: In an earlier analysis of some 610 of the donors, 276 Gb of sequence data and 95 million to 130 million unique TCR beta sequences from roughly 190 million T cells were reported. Roughly 300 gigabases of sequencing data and tens of millions of unique TCR sequences were included in an early release covering around 650 HLA-typed donors. Of the roughly 420 genotyped donors, 65% to 90% were placed in the genetic ancestry cluster associated with self-reported Caucasian donors. The aim of the study was to test whether cataloging public T cell receptors could identify signatures of past pathogen exposure. The study profiled the T cell repertoires of hundreds of subjects by immunosequencing and related them to cytomegalovirus serostatus. Besides the first cohort of under 700 subjects, a separate validation cohort made up of roughly 130 different subjects was used. The study combined high-throughput TCR immunosequencing, statistical association of individual TCRs with disease status, and machine learning to predict cytomegalovirus infection status. In a later analysis, previously published TCR beta repertoires from about 670 donors were re-analyzed and high-resolution HLA genotyping was added so that TCR occurrence patterns could be studied. In the later analysis, no new phenotypic data were used to find candidate immune exposures; instead, reliance was placed on TCR beta sequences and their occurrence across donors. An earlier analysis of approximately 580 of the donors used high-throughput TCR beta sequencing to judge whether each TCR beta V gene segment behaved as functional or pseudogenic. Donor age, sex, ethnicity and CMV serostatus were compiled alongside the repertoire data. In a later genetic analysis, genome-wide SNP genotypes for about three fifths of the 666 donors were used, and that subset was treated as a discovery cohort. Every repertoire in the discovery cohort had been generated on one and the same sequencing platform. HLA typing included class I and class II loci at four-digit resolution. Typing coverage varied by locus: 629-630 donors for A, B, C, DRB1 and DQB1; about 520 for DQA1; 600 to 610 for DPA1; roughly 450 for DPB1. Five DR-DQ haplotypes were treated as single units for association and clustering because of strong linkage in the cohort. Among 300 to 500 genotyped donors of the cohort, an average of around 250,000 unique TCR beta nucleotide sequences was sequenced per donor, of which approximately 19% were non-productive. General conclusions and limits of the study: Linkage disequilibrium might explain the correlated functional status among segregating V segments, but an unknown experimental factor could not be excluded. In an earlier analysis of some 550 of the donors, most TCR beta V segments were observed in productive rearrangements about 87% or about 30% of the time, broadly matching IMGT annotations. According to the authors, the approach could potentially be generalized to other disease states and immunological phenotypes. A group of highly shared sequence variants was considered likely to be a technical artifact of the sequencing pipeline. Strong co-occurrence of HLA alleles, especially DR and DQ, made assigning TCR associations to individual alleles difficult. In a later analysis, most CMV-associated TCR beta chains were found to appear HLA-restricted, with HLA associations seemingly driven largely by CMV exposure. A later genetic analysis associated a missense DCLRE1C variant with V-gene and J-gene trimming of TCR beta chains, and an independent cohort replicated the association. Because HLA typing was unavailable for some donors at each locus, only the typed subset was used in association tests. In a later analysis, HLA-associated TCR beta chains were found to be more clonally expanded and to have lower generation probabilities than equally common non-associated chains. The presence/absence analyses assumed that sequencing depth was roughly uniform across donors, and that assumption may not be true. The classifier was reported to diagnose cytomegalovirus status with high specificity and sensitivity in both the original cohort and the validation cohort. Most TCR sequences were observed very rarely across donors, whereas some public TCRs were present in many individuals. A further reported finding was that TCR beta sequences accurately predicted the HLA-A and HLA-B alleles for most subjects in the first cohort. In a later analysis, TCR association rates were found to vary across HLA loci, with the most associated TCRs seen for DRB1 alleles and the fewest for HLA-C alleles. A few of the identified cytomegalovirus-associated TCR beta chains were confirmed in vitro to be specific for cytomegalovirus antigens. A later genetic analysis reported fewer N-insertions in productive TCRs among donors in an Asian-associated ancestry cluster than the roughly 670-donor mean. Only TCR beta chains were sequenced in this cohort, and the absence of alpha or paired-chain data limited detectable features. Some IMGT-functional V segments, including TRBV6-2 and TRBV6-3, could not be told apart with the 87-base-pair reads, so those segments were excluded. The earlier analysis of fewer than 750 of the donors excluded some 15 rarely observed V segments, including chromosome 9 orphons, because counts were too low. In the study, approximately 150 TCR beta chains were listed as associated with cytomegalovirus. Several of the top co-occurrence clusters appeared to be linked to parvovirus B19, influenza, CMV and Epstein-Barr virus, according to a later analysis. The only immune exposure information available for the cohort was CMV serostatus. In a later analysis, 16,951 TCR beta sequences were associated with specific HLA alleles at a false discovery rate of 0.05.

According to the germline V gene (reference sequence), CDR1 reads SGHNT and CDR2 reads YYREEE. Spanning cysteine to phenylalanine, the CDR3 consists of 17 amino acids. This entry keeps only the CDR3 DNA: 51 bases, framed from base 1. Between the V and J ends, shortened by 0 bases and 0 bases respectively, the junction contains 10 bases. The sequence came from a female donor in good health and CMV-seronegative. The sequenced sample was PBMCs. The chain uses TRBV5-4 and TRBJ2-6; TRBD1 is perhaps the D gene, given 6 matching bases. The CDR3 in this case is CASSLAGTISGANVLTF. The bases are TGTGCCAGCAGCTTGGCCGGGACAATCTCTGGGGCCAACGTCCTGACTTTC.